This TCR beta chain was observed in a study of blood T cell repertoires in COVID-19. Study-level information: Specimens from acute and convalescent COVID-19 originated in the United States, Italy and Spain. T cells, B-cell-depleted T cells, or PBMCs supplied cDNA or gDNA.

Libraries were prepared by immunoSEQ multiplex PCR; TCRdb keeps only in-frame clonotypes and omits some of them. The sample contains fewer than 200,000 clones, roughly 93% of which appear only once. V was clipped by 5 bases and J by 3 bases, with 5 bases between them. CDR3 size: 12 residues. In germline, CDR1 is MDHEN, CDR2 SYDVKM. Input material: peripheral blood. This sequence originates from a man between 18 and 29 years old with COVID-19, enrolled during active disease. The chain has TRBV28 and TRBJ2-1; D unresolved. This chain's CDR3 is CASSRYYNEQFF. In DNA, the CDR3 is TGTGCCAGCAGTCGGTACTACAATGAGCAGTTCTTC.